The 4 T cell receptor beta chains listed next were all sequenced from one sample in a study of response to subunit inactivated influenza vaccine. TCRdb re-called the RT-PCR reads with MiXCR, one entry per CDR3 protein. The sample consists of a few hundred thousand distinct CDR3 sequences, about a tenth of them appearing once. This sample comprised PBMCs from blood, obtained roughly 46 days after vaccination. These receptors all stem from a middle-aged man who received an inactivated influenza vaccine.

A few counts support this clonotype. The chain couples TRBV10-2 to TRBJ2-7; D is unclear. The CDR3 contains 13 residues. Looked up from germline, CDR1 is WSHSY and CDR2 is SAAADI. Trimming removed 4 bases at V and 7 bases at J, with 14 bases between. The CDR3 loop is CASSVGFGVEQYF. DNA of the CDR3: TGCGCCAGCAGTGTGGGATTTGGGGTGGAGCAGTACTTC.

The rearrangement links TRBV3-1 to TRBJ2-5, with 7 positions matching TRBD2. Germline-derived CDR1 and CDR2 are LGHDT and YNNKEL (reference sequence). J gave up 9 bases and V 0 bases, and 7 bases lay outside the gene matches. The CDR3 covers 14 residues. The CDR3 DNA reads as TGTGCCAGCAGCCAAGATCACGGGGGGACGCCCCAGTACTTC. Translated: CASSQDHGGTPQYF.

This clonotype was seen a few times. The V gene is TRBV5-5, the J gene TRBJ2-6, with D perhaps TRBD1 or TRBD2 (5 bases each). The CDR3 has 16 amino acids. Germline assignment: CDR1 SGHKS and CDR2 YYEKEE (reference sequence). Trimming cost V 0 bases and J 2 bases, with 9 bases left between them. Written as DNA, the CDR3 is TGTGCCAGCAGCTTGGGGGGGAACACTGGGGCCAACGTCCTGACTTTC. Residues: CASSLGGNTGANVLTF.

This clonotype was seen a handful of times. The chain carries TRBV6-5 and TRBJ2-7; 9 bases line up with TRBD1. The CDR3 sequence is 15 residues long. The V gene's germline CDR1 is MNHEY and CDR2 SVGAGI. Losses at the gene ends were 2 bases for V and 5 bases for J; bases not matched to a gene: 7. CDR3 DNA: TGTGCCAGCAGTTACCGAGGACAGGGGAAGAACGAGCAGTACTTC. It yields the protein CASSYRGQGKNEQYF.